One and the same sample provided the 5 T cell receptor beta chains below, sequenced in a study of OX40 agonist ivuxolimab in advanced cancers. Only in-frame clones appear in the TCRdb table, and some are missing; sequencing was by immunoSEQ multiplex PCR. This table has 28,000 or so clones, around four fifths appearing once. The sequences come from CD4+ or CD8+ T cells sorted from blood, collected in a trial of the OX40 agonist ivuxolimab. Source of these receptors: an adult with an advanced solid tumor such as melanoma, head and neck, liver or kidney cancer.

The chain has TRBV4-3 and TRBJ1-4, with D maybe TRBD1 (5 bases). Germline-derived CDR1 and CDR2 are LGHNA and YSLEER. The CDR3 length is 12 residues. Trimming cost V 4 bases and J 11 bases, with 11 bases left between them. The CDR3 nucleotides are TGCGCCAGCAGCCCTTCGGGGGGTAAACTGTTTTTT. This gives the protein CASSPSGGKLFF.

In its sample, this clone was seen a few times. The rearrangement links TRBV28 to TRBJ2-3; D ambiguous. CDR1 and CDR2 from the germline V gene are MDHEN and SYDVKM. The V gene lost 6 bases and the J gene lost 5 bases, with 6 bases spanning the gap. The CDR3 is 11 amino acids. The CDR3 spells CASSLIDTQYF. CDR3 coding DNA: TGTGCCAGCAGCCTTATAGATACGCAGTATTTT.

The rearrangement joins TRBV9 to TRBJ2-7, with D unclear. V shed 0 bases and J shed 2 bases, with 6 bases lying between them. The germline V gene encodes CDR1 SGDLS and CDR2 YYNGEE. There are 13 residues in the CDR3. CDR3 bases: TGTGCCAGCAGCGTAGATGACACCTACGAGCAGTACTTC. Its protein product is CASSVDDTYEQYF.

The chain carries TRBV27 and TRBJ2-1, with TRBD1 identical over 9 bases. CDR1 and CDR2 (germline): MNHEY, SMNVEV (reference sequence). The CDR3 spans 20 residues. J was trimmed by 0 bases and V by 5 bases; bases with no gene match: 17. The CDR3 nucleotides read TGTGCCAGCAGTGGAGAACCGGGACAGGGTTTCTGGAGCTCCTACAATGAGCAGTTCTTC. This gives the protein CASSGEPGQGFWSSYNEQFF.

The gene calls are TRBV6-5 and TRBJ1-1; D remains ambiguous. The germline V gene encodes CDR1 MNHEY and CDR2 SVGAGI. The CDR3 runs to 13 residues. The V and J ends lost 3 bases and 3 bases respectively, with 8 bases between them. The CDR3 nucleotides read TGTGCCAGCAGTTATTGGGATGACACTGAAGCTTTCTTT. Translating it yields CASSYWDDTEAFF.